Shown below are 2 T cell receptor beta chains from a single sample sequenced in a study of post-analysis software for immune sequencing data. General study points: About five TRBV segments were more frequent in patients than controls; TRBV5-6, TRBV5-1 and TRBV20-1 belonged to this group.

Prepared libraries of TCR beta cDNA carried unique molecular identifiers. TCRdb re-called the PCR reads through MiXCR, storing one row per CDR3 protein. The sample has hundreds of thousands of distinct CDR3 sequences, 40% to 50% seen once. These receptors have no known antigen. Sequencing was done on a sample of blood. These TCRs come from a girl aged 5-17 years with multiple sclerosis.

The chain carries TRBV12-3 or TRBV12-4 and TRBJ1-1; 10 positions match TRBD1. V dropped 3 bases and J dropped 5; count of bases not matched to a gene: 6. The CDR3 has 15 amino acids. CDR3 in DNA: TGTGCCAGCAGTTTTGGCCGGGACAGGGGAACTGAAGCTTTCTTT. Residues: CASSFGRDRGTEAFF.

The sample holds one count of this clonotype. The junction differs from germline at one of its ends, possibly a read error. The chain uses TRBV12-3 or TRBV12-4 and TRBJ2-1; a possible D gene is TRBD2 (5 bases). The CDR3 is made up of 12 amino acids. CDR3 in amino acids: CASTILANELFF. The DNA of the CDR3 is TGTGCCAGCACCATTCTAGCCAATGAGCTGTTCTTC.